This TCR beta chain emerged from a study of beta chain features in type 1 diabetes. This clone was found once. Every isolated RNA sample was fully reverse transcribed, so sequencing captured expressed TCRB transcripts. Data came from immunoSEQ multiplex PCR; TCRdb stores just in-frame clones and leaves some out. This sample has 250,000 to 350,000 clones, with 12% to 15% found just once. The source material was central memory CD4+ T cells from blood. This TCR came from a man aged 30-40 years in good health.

Here the CDR3 reads CASSLSELHTEAFF. For the CDR3, the DNA is TGTGCCAGCAGCCTAAGTGAACTTCACACTGAAGCTTTCTTT. This chain connects TRBV7-2 to TRBJ1-1; D is unresolved. The CDR3 spans 14 residues. V was pared by 5 bases and J by 3 bases, with 13 bases between. Germline CDR1 reads SGHTA; CDR2 reads FQGNSA.